A selection of T cell receptor beta chains follows, all from one sample in a study of T cell changes during pregnancy in multiple sclerosis. The protocol was immunoSEQ multiplex PCR, while the TCRdb copy is restricted to in-frame clones and leaves out a portion. The sample has approximately 70,000 clones, approximately 91% seen once; the top ten hold 2% to 2.5%. The input for sequencing was peripheral blood, taken in the first trimester of pregnancy. Every receptor here comes from a female donor with multiple sclerosis, enrolled in a pregnancy study. Each CDR3 is given with its conserved first and last residue. The D gene is left open where the match is weak. For some rows the clone size is stated as once, few or many, or as a class when expanded; others skip it.

-	-	TRBV30	TRBJ2-7	TGTGCCTGGAGTGTAAACCCAGGGGCGCGGGAGCAGTACTTC	CAWSVNPGAREQYF
-	TRBD2	TRBV7-3	TRBJ2-1	TGTGCCAGCAGCACCGGGACTAGCGGATACAATGAGCAGTTCTTC	CASSTGTSGYNEQFF
-	-	TRBV7-2	TRBJ1-6	TGTGCCAGCAGCTTTAACAGGGAGATTTCACCCCTCCACTTT	CASSFNREISPLHF
-	TRBD2	TRBV28	TRBJ2-5	TGTGCCAGCAGTTTAAGCGGGAGGTACCAAGAGACCCAGTACTTC	CASSLSGRYQETQYF
-	TRBD2	TRBV7-3	TRBJ2-5	TGTGCCAGCAGTCTTAGCGGGGCAGAGACCCAGTACTTC	CASSLSGAETQYF
once	TRBD1	TRBV2	TRBJ2-7	TGTGCCAGCACCCTTTCCGGACAGGGGTACGAGCAGTACTTC	CASTLSGQGYEQYF
-	TRBD2	TRBV6-1	TRBJ2-7	TGTGCCAGCGGACTAGCTCCAAACTACGAGCAGTACTTC	CASGLAPNYEQYF
-	-	TRBV2	TRBJ2-2	TGTGCCAGCAGTTTGACGGGGAACACCGGGGAGCTGTTTTTT	CASSLTGNTGELFF
few	-	TRBV4-2	TRBJ1-1	TGTGCCAGCAGCCAAGAGGGGCGGTTAAGCACTGAAGCTTTCTTT	CASSQEGRLSTEAFF
-	-	TRBV9	TRBJ2-1	TGTGCCAGCAGCCCCCGGGACTCCAACAATGAGCAGTTCTTC	CASSPRDSNNEQFF
-	-	TRBV7-9	TRBJ2-7	TGTGCCAGCAGCTCAACGGTGTACGAGCAGTACTTC	CASSSTVYEQYF
-	TRBD1	TRBV6-5	TRBJ2-2	TGTGCCAGCCGCAAGGGGGCGACCGGGGAGCTGTTTTTT	CASRKGATGELFF
-	-	TRBV5-1	TRBJ2-6	TGCGCCAGCAGCTTGACAGCTGGGGCCAACGTCCTGACTTTC	CASSLTAGANVLTF
-	-	TRBV29-1	TRBJ1-1	TGCAGCGTTTCTGACACTGAAGCTTTCTTT	CSVSDTEAFF
-	-	TRBV5-4	TRBJ1-1	TGTGCCAGCAGCGCTACAGGGATGAACACTGAAGCTTTCTTT	CASSATGMNTEAFF
-	TRBD1	TRBV10-3	TRBJ1-2	TGTGCCATCAGTGAGTCGGAGGACAGGAGCCTCTCGGGCTATGGCTACACCTTC	CAISESEDRSLSGYGYTF
few	-	TRBV30	TRBJ1-1	TGTGCCTGGATGATGGACAGCATGAACACTGAAGCTTTCTTT	CAWMMDSMNTEAFF
-	-	TRBV5-4	TRBJ1-2	TGTGCCAGCAGCCCTGTGGGAGGATATGGCTACACCTTC	CASSPVGGYGYTF
-	TRBD2	TRBV10-1	TRBJ2-1	TGCGCCAGCAGTGAGTCCCGACTAGCGGGAGCAAGTAATGAGCAGTTCTTC	CASSESRLAGASNEQFF
-	TRBD1	TRBV6-5	TRBJ1-6	TGTGCCAGCAGTACTGGGACAGAGAATTCACCCCTCCACTTT	CASSTGTENSPLHF
-	-	TRBV11-3	TRBJ2-1	TGTGCCAGCAGCTTAGGGGCTAGCGAGGTGGATGGTGAGCAGTTCTTC	CASSLGASEVDGEQFF
once	-	TRBV19	TRBJ1-5	TGTGCCAGTAGTATTCGAGCCCTGAGGGGAGGATATAGCAATCAGCCCCAGCATTTT	CASSIRALRGGYSNQPQHF
-	-	TRBV5-6	TRBJ1-2	TGTGCCAGCAGCTCTGGGAGGGGCACGAAGAATGGCTACACCTTC	CASSSGRGTKNGYTF
-	-	TRBV7-9	TRBJ1-4	TGTGCCAGCAGCTCTGGAGGCTCTAATGAAAAACTGTTTTTT	CASSSGGSNEKLFF
-	TRBD1	TRBV19	TRBJ1-1	TGTGCCAGTAGTCTAGGGACAGTGAACACTGAAGCTTTCTTT	CASSLGTVNTEAFF
-	TRBD2	TRBV7-9	TRBJ2-1	TGTGCCAGCAGCTTAGCCAGCGGGGGTTACAATGAGCAGTTCTTC	CASSLASGGYNEQFF
few	-	TRBV9	TRBJ1-2	TGTGCCAGCAGCACCCCAGGTTCCTATGGCTACACCTTC	CASSTPGSYGYTF
-	TRBD1	TRBV27	TRBJ2-1	TGTGCCAGCACCCCCGGGACAGGGGCCGATGAGCAGTTCTTC	CASTPGTGADEQFF
-	-	TRBV5-1	TRBJ1-1	TGCGCCAGCAGCTTGGTGGCGAACACTGAAGCTTTCTTT	CASSLVANTEAFF
-	TRBD1	TRBV2	TRBJ1-1	TGTGCCAGCAGCCGAGACGGACAGGGATCGAACACTGAAGCTTTCTTT	CASSRDGQGSNTEAFF
few	TRBD1	TRBV5-5	TRBJ1-1	TGTGCCAGCGCCAAGGGGACAGAAATGAACACTGAAGCTTTCTTT	CASAKGTEMNTEAFF